What follows are 4 T cell receptor beta chains derived from one specimen sequenced in a study of cytomegalovirus exposure and HLA in healthy donors. PCR primers comprised 60 Vbeta and 13 Jbeta primers. Data came from immunoSEQ multiplex PCR; TCRdb stores just in-frame clones and leaves some out. The sample holds roughly 40,000 clones. Sequenced input: PBMCs. The receptor set was obtained from a young man in good health and CMV-seronegative.

The chain joins TRBV4-2 to TRBJ2-2; 14 nucleotides match TRBD2. Trimming took 3 bases from V and 3 from J; bases not matched to a gene: 3. Germline values: CDR1 LGHNA, CDR2 YNFKEQ. The CDR3 sequence is 17 residues long. CDR3 coding DNA: TGTGCCAGCAGCCATCGACTAGCGGGAGGGTACACCGGGGAGCTGTTTTTT. Its translation is CASSHRLAGGYTGELFF.

V usage is TRBV6-6 and J usage is TRBJ2-7; D is possibly TRBD1 (7 bases). The CDR3 loop spans 14 amino acids. Germline values: CDR1 MNHNY, CDR2 SVGAGI (reference sequence). The V and J ends lost 7 bases and 5 bases respectively, with 18 bases between them. Here the CDR3 DNA reads TGTGCCAGCAAGGTACCGGGACAGCGGGACGAGCAGTACTTC. Translated: CASKVPGQRDEQYF.

This chain uses TRBV29-1 with TRBJ2-5; D is perhaps TRBD1 or TRBD2 (5 bases each). The CDR3 runs 12 residues. Germline lookup yields CDR1 SQVTM and CDR2 ANQGSEA. V lost 7 bases, J lost 6 bases, and 15 bases lay in between. This CDR3 reads CSGEEGRKTQYF. The CDR3 DNA reads as TGCAGCGGCGAAGAGGGGCGGAAGACCCAGTACTTC. Supplemented by reference TRBV29-1 and TRBJ2-5, the full variable domain reads SAVISQKPSRDICQRGTSLTIQCQVDSQVTMMFWYRQQPGQSLTLIATANQGSEATYESGFVIDKFPISRPNLTFSTLTVSNMSPEDSSIYLCSGEEGRKTQYFGPGTRLLVL.

The V and J genes are TRBV4-3 and TRBJ2-7, with 9 nucleotides matching TRBD1. Germline V lookup: CDR1 LGHNA, CDR2 YSLEER. CDR3 length: 16 amino acids. Trimming took 0 bases from V and 5 from J; bases not matched to a gene: 8. The CDR3 nucleotides read TGCGCCAGCAGCCAAGACTGGAATACAGGGGGCAACGAGCAGTACTTC. This translates into CASSQDWNTGGNEQYF.